Below, 27 T cell receptor beta chains from the same sample are listed, as sequenced in a study of cytomegalovirus exposure and HLA in healthy donors. Amplification used 60 Vbeta primers and 13 Jbeta primers. Assay used: immunoSEQ multiplex PCR; TCRdb lists only in-frame clones, some missing. The sample holds 100,000 or so clones; about 16% are singletons and the top ten take roughly 0.8%. Material: PBMCs. The receptors originated from a female donor in good health and CMV-seronegative.

V usage is TRBV19 and J usage is TRBJ2-3; 10 positions match TRBD2. Germline CDR1 and CDR2: LNHDA and SQIVND (reference sequence). Trimming took 2 bases from V and 0 from J; bases not matched to a gene: 8. This CDR3 is 18 amino acids long. Here the CDR3 reads CASSIHSGGALSTDTQYF. The CDR3 DNA reads TGTGCCAGTAGTATACACAGCGGGGGGGCCCTTAGCACAGATACGCAGTATTTT.

V gene TRBV4-3 combines with J gene TRBJ1-5; 12 nucleotides match TRBD1. The CDR3 is 19 residues long. Germline values: CDR1 LGHNA, CDR2 YSLEER. Losses at the gene ends were 2 bases for V and 5 bases for J; bases not matched to a gene: 13. CDR3 coding DNA: TGCGCCAGCAGCCAATTTGCCGGGACAGGGGGCTCGGTGCATCAGCCCCAGCATTTT. Translation gives CASSQFAGTGGSVHQPQHF.

This clone occurred a few times. The chain combines TRBV4-3 with TRBJ2-1; TRBD2 aligns across 8 bases. The CDR3 has 16 residues. Trimming cost V 0 bases and J 4 bases; bases outside gene matches: 5. CDR1 and CDR2 from the germline V gene are LGHNA and YSLEER. In nucleotides, the CDR3 is TGCGCCAGCAGCCAAGATTGGTCGGGAGGGTACAATGAGCAGTTCTTC. This gives the protein CASSQDWSGGYNEQFF.

This clone has only a few counts. The chain has TRBV5-6 and TRBJ1-1, with D uncertain. The CDR3 covers 13 residues. Trimming removed 5 bases at V and 4 bases at J, with 12 bases between. CDR1 and CDR2 (germline): SGHDT, YYEEEE. CDR3 region: CASSFGSGTEAFF. The CDR3, as DNA: TGTGCCAGCAGTTTCGGTAGCGGCACTGAAGCTTTCTTT.

This clone was seen a few times. The chain links TRBV4-3 to TRBJ1-4, with D possibly matching TRBD1 (6 bases). Per germline, CDR1 LGHNA and CDR2 YSLEER. V was trimmed by 0 bases and J by 8 bases, leaving 19 bases between them. This CDR3 comprises 17 residues. This chain's CDR3 is CASSQEPPPGHNEKLFF. Written as DNA, the CDR3 is TGCGCCAGCAGCCAAGAACCTCCGCCGGGACACAACGAAAAACTGTTTTTT.

Here the CDR3 DNA reads TGTGCCAGCAGCGCGGACAGGGGCAATTCACCCCTCCACTTT. It specifies CASSADRGNSPLHF. V gene TRBV7-8 combines with J gene TRBJ1-6; 9 positions match TRBD1. In germline, CDR1 is SGHVS, CDR2 FQNEAQ. There are 14 residues in the CDR3. The junction had 3 bases not matched to a gene; V was cut back by 5 bases and J by 7 bases.

The chain has TRBV2 and TRBJ2-5; D remains ambiguous. V was cut by 4 bases and J by 2 bases, with 8 bases left in between. The CDR3 totals 13 residues. CDR1 SNHLY and CDR2 FYNNEI come from the germline V gene. As DNA, the CDR3 is TGTGCCAGCAGTGCCCCCCATCAAGAGACCCAGTACTTC. Its protein product is CASSAPHQETQYF.

This clone has only a few counts. This chain joins TRBV6-1 and TRBJ2-7; D is uncertain. The CDR3 length is 12 residues. CDR1 is MNHNS and CDR2 is SASEGT in the germline V gene. V was clipped by 0 bases and J by 6 bases, with 6 bases between them. Here the CDR3 reads CASSEATLEQYF. The CDR3 region has the DNA TGTGCCAGCAGTGAAGCGACACTCGAGCAGTACTTC.

In its sample, this clone was seen a few times. The rearrangement uses TRBV28 and TRBJ2-7; 11 nucleotides line up with TRBD2. This CDR3 contains 15 residues. The ends lost 6 bases at V and 9 bases at J; junction bases unmatched: 13. The germline V gene encodes CDR1 MDHEN and CDR2 SYDVKM. The CDR3 sequence: CASRPGTLGLAVQYF. The CDR3 DNA follows: TGTGCCAGCAGGCCCGGGACACTGGGACTAGCGGTGCAGTACTTC.

The chain joins TRBV11-2 to TRBJ2-7; 8 bases map to TRBD2. J lost 1 base, V lost 2 bases, and 7 bases had no gene match. Germline CDR1 and CDR2: SGHAT and FQNNGV. The CDR3 has 16 residues. The CDR3 DNA reads as TGTGCCAGCAGCTTATCTGGAGCGGGAGCGTCCTACGAGCAGTACTTC. It yields the protein CASSLSGAGASYEQYF.

V is TRBV6-5 and J is TRBJ2-3; TRBD1 is a possible D gene (6 bases). The germline V gene has CDR1 MNHEY and CDR2 SVGAGI. The CDR3 is 15 residues long. V gave up 0 bases and J gave up 7 bases, with 14 bases separating them. In DNA, the CDR3 is TGTGCCAGCAGTTACTCCTTGGACAGTTTTCATACGCAGTATTTT. It codes for CASSYSLDSFHTQYF.

V and J are TRBV27 and TRBJ1-1, with D possibly being TRBD1 (6 bases). V lost 0 bases and J lost 3, with 8 bases in between. Germline-derived CDR1 and CDR2 are MNHEY and SMNVEV (reference sequence). This CDR3 is built from 14 residues. In DNA form, the CDR3 reads TGTGCCAGCAGTTTATCGAGGGGGTACACTGAAGCTTTCTTT. This encodes CASSLSRGYTEAFF.

The V and J genes are TRBV23-1 and TRBJ1-5; D unclear. TRBV23-1 is annotated as an ORF whose role is uncertain. Trimming left V 7 bases short and J 4 bases short, with 20 bases between. This CDR3 has 16 amino acids. CDR3 nucleotides: TGCGCCAGCATTCCTCTCGCCCGACTGGAGAATCAGCCCCAGCATTTT. It codes for CASIPLARLENQPQHF.

This clone was detected only a few times. J is TRBJ2-7 and V is TRBV19; 9 nucleotides align to TRBD1. The V segment lost 5 bases and the J segment 2 bases; nucleotides outside the gene matches: 4. Per germline, CDR1 LNHDA and CDR2 SQIVND (reference sequence). This CDR3 has 14 residues. The CDR3 nucleotides are TGTGCCAGTAGTCCCCGACAGGGGGCCTACGAGCAGTACTTC. Translating it yields CASSPRQGAYEQYF.

This rearrangement joins TRBV15 to TRBJ2-7; 7 bases are a match to TRBD2. CDR1 is LNHNV and CDR2 is YYDKDF in the germline V gene (reference sequence). V lost 0 bases, J lost 2 bases, and 4 bases stayed unmatched. This CDR3 spans 15 amino acids. CDR3 loop: CATSRDPSGTYEQYF. CDR3 DNA: TGTGCCACCAGCAGAGATCCCAGCGGGACCTACGAGCAGTACTTC.

The chain recombines TRBV7-9 with TRBJ2-1, with a tentative D call TRBD2 (6 bases). V shed 5 bases and J shed 5 bases, with 10 bases lying between them. Germline V gives CDR1 SEHNR, CDR2 FQNEAQ (reference sequence). This CDR3 contains 13 residues. The CDR3 reads CASSLGLNNEQFF. CDR3 DNA sequence: TGTGCCAGCAGCCTGGGACTCAACAATGAGCAGTTCTTC.

A few counts support this clone. The chain couples TRBV7-9 to TRBJ1-2, with a tentative D call TRBD1 (5 bases). In germline, CDR1 is SEHNR, CDR2 FQNEAQ (reference sequence). The V end was cut by 1 base, the J end by 8 bases, with 11 bases between. The CDR3 runs 13 residues. In DNA, the CDR3 is TGTGCCAGCAGCTTAGAACAGGCTTGGGGCTACACCTTC. Protein sequence: CASSLEQAWGYTF.

The rearrangement uses TRBV5-1 and TRBJ2-3, with 9 nucleotides matching TRBD2. CDR3 length: 15 residues. The V segment lost 0 bases and the J segment 14 bases; nucleotides outside the gene matches: 13. Germline values: CDR1 SGHRS, CDR2 YFSETQ. The chain's CDR3 is CASSLASGDLQRMYF. In DNA form, the CDR3 reads TGCGCCAGCAGCTTGGCTAGCGGGGACCTTCAGAGGATGTATTTT. The full variable domain, completed using reference TRBV5-1 and TRBJ2-3, is KAGVTQTPRYLIKTRGQQVTLSCSPISGHRSVSWYQQTPGQGLQFLFEYFSETQRNKGNFPGRFSGRQFSNSRSEMNVSTLELGDSALYLCASSLASGDLQRMYFGPGTRLTVL.

The chain uses TRBV29-1 and TRBJ2-5; TRBD2 aligns across 7 bases. The assigned J gene may be wrong: the sequence end matches TRBJ2-7 better. This CDR3 comprises 12 residues. Germline V gene data show CDR1 as SQVTM and CDR2 as ANQGSEA. This CDR3 reads CSVDVAGDEQYF. The CDR3 DNA reads TGCAGCGTTGACGTCGCGGGAGACGAGCAGTACTTC.

This clone was observed a few times. This chain's CDR3 is CASSITGGFYEQYF. The CDR3 DNA sequence: TGTGCCAGCAGTATCACAGGGGGTTTCTACGAGCAGTACTTC. V is TRBV28 and J is TRBJ2-7; 8 positions match TRBD1. The CDR3 runs 14 residues. The V segment lost 5 bases and the J segment 3 bases; nucleotides outside the gene matches: 6. From germline, CDR1 is MDHEN and CDR2 SYDVKM.

The chain uses TRBV4-2 and TRBJ2-5; the match to TRBD2 covers 7 bases. The DNA matches TRBJ2-7 better at its end, which makes the J call doubtful. Per the germline V gene, CDR1 is LGHNA and CDR2 is YNFKEQ. This CDR3 comprises 16 residues. Written as DNA, the CDR3 is TGTGCCAGCAGCCAAGGAATTGGTGGGAGGGCCTACGAGCAGTACTTC. Protein: CASSQGIGGRAYEQYF.

V is TRBV29-1 and J is TRBJ2-7; D is undetermined. The CDR3 consists of 15 residues. The ends were cut back, 0 bases at V and 1 base at J, with 13 bases in the middle. The germline V gene has CDR1 SQVTM and CDR2 ANQGSEA. The CDR3 coding sequence is TGCAGCGTTGAAGATGGAGAGACTGCATCCTACGAGCAGTACTTC. Residues: CSVEDGETASYEQYF.

This rearrangement joins TRBV30 to TRBJ1-3, with D possibly being TRBD1 (5 bases). Germline CDR1 is GTSNPN and CDR2 is SVGIG (reference sequence). V lost 0 bases and J 3 bases, leaving 15 bases between the germline ends. This CDR3 region has 16 residues. The DNA for the CDR3 is TGTGCCTGGAGTGTCGTCGGACATGGGTATGGAAACACCATATATTTT. Translation: CAWSVVGHGYGNTIYF.

This clone has a handful of counts. The rearrangement uses TRBV6-5 and TRBJ1-2; TRBD1 matches 7 bases. Per germline, CDR1 MNHEY and CDR2 SVGAGI. This CDR3 has 13 amino acids. Trimming cost V 5 bases and J 4 bases; bases outside gene matches: 4. CDR3 loop: CASSRQGSYGYTF. In DNA, the CDR3 is TGTGCCAGCAGTCGACAGGGCTCCTATGGCTACACCTTC.

The chain uses TRBV19 and TRBJ2-3; the D gene is possibly TRBD1 (5 bases). V lost 1 base and J lost 2, with 7 bases in between. CDR1 and CDR2 (germline): LNHDA, SQIVND (reference sequence). CDR3 length equals 14 residues. CDR3 nucleotide sequence: TGTGCCAGTAGTATAGGACAGTTCACAGATACGCAGTATTTT. It is translated as CASSIGQFTDTQYF.

A few counts support this clone. The J gene is TRBJ2-6, the V gene TRBV5-1, with TRBD1 as a possible D gene (5 bases). The length of the CDR3 is 14 residues. The V and J ends lost 5 bases and 2 bases respectively, with 8 bases between them. The germline gives CDR1 SGHRS, CDR2 YFSETQ. The CDR3 spells CASSPGTGANVLTF. In nucleotides, the CDR3 is TGCGCCAGCAGTCCAGGGACTGGGGCCAACGTCCTGACTTTC.

The sample holds a few counts of this clone. The V gene is TRBV10-3, the J gene TRBJ2-1, with D maybe TRBD1 (5 bases). Trimming cost V 4 bases and J 1 base, with 17 bases left between them. CDR1 ENHRY and CDR2 SYGVKD come from the germline V gene. The CDR3 is made up of 17 amino acids. The CDR3 is CAISGYSRVGSYNEQFF. The DNA of the CDR3 is TGTGCCATCAGTGGCTACTCCAGGGTGGGTTCCTACAATGAGCAGTTCTTC.